A selection of T cell receptor beta chains follows, all from one sample in a study of blood T cell repertoires in COVID-19. Method: immunoSEQ multiplex PCR; TCRdb's copy keeps in-frame clones and lacks some. The table records over 150,000 clones, 80% to 90% of them present only once. The sequencing input was peripheral blood. All receptors come from a woman at least 80 years old with COVID-19, enrolled during active disease. Both conserved end residues are part of each CDR3. A D gene is named only where the DNA matches it firmly. Clone sizes are given selectively: once, few, many, or a class where the clone is expanded.

V gene	J gene	D gene	clone size	CDR3 DNA	CDR3 protein
TRBV7-2	TRBJ2-7	TRBD1	once	TGTGCCAGCAGCCCCCGGGACAGAGTCTACGAGCAGTACTTC	CASSPRDRVYEQYF
TRBV5-5	TRBJ1-2	.	.	TGTGCCAGCAGCTTGCGGAGCTCGGTACATCCCACGGGGGGCTACACCTTC	CASSLRSSVHPTGGYTF
TRBV10-2	TRBJ2-7	.	.	TGCGCCAGCAGGGACGGGGGGCGCAAGGTTGACGAGCAGTACTTC	CASRDGGRKVDEQYF
TRBV5-1	TRBJ2-5	.	.	TGCGCCAGCAGCCGGGGTCGTGACAGGTGGTTGGGAGAGACCCAGTACTTC	CASSRGRDRWLGETQYF
TRBV13	TRBJ1-1	.	.	TGTGCCAGCAGCCTCCGGCGGGGCGGGGTGAACACTGAAGCTTTCTTT	CASSLRRGGVNTEAFF
TRBV28	TRBJ2-7	TRBD1	.	TGTGCCAGCAGTTTCCCCGGAGACAGGGGGACGTACGAGCAGTACTTC	CASSFPGDRGTYEQYF
TRBV11-2	TRBJ1-5	.	.	TGTGCCAGCAGCTTAGGAACAGGGCCCATCGGGGGCAATCAGCCCCAGCATTTT	CASSLGTGPIGGNQPQHF
TRBV29-1	TRBJ2-1	.	.	TGCAGCCTGTCCGATAGCGGCTCCTACAATGAGCAGTTCTTC	CSLSDSGSYNEQFF
TRBV7-2	TRBJ1-1	TRBD1	.	TGTGCCAGCAGCTTAGGTTCAGGGGGCGAAGCTTTCTTT	CASSLGSGGEAFF
TRBV30	TRBJ2-3	TRBD2	.	TGTGCCTGGAGTGTACTAGCGGGAGCTGTCACAGATACGCAGTATTTT	CAWSVLAGAVTDTQYF
TRBV2	TRBJ2-3	.	.	TGTGCCAGCAGTGGTGGACTGAGCACAGATACGCAGTATTTT	CASSGGLSTDTQYF
TRBV28	TRBJ2-7	.	.	TGTGCCAGCAGTTTATCCGCAGACTCCTACGAGCAGTACTTC	CASSLSADSYEQYF
TRBV30	TRBJ1-4	.	.	TGTGCCTGGAGTGTACAGGAAGGGGGAGTAGGAAAACTGTTTTTT	CAWSVQEGGVGKLFF
TRBV28	TRBJ2-2	.	.	TGTGCCAGCAGTTTACCCATAGCGAACACCGGGGAGCTGTTTTTT	CASSLPIANTGELFF
TRBV28	TRBJ1-3	.	few	TGTGCCAGCAGTTTATGGGGCAGTATTCCTGGAAACACCATATATTTT	CASSLWGSIPGNTIYF
TRBV18	TRBJ2-3	.	.	TGTGCCAGCTCACGGGAGCTAGATACGCAGTATTTT	CASSRELDTQYF
TRBV10-1	TRBJ2-3	TRBD2	.	TGCGCCAGCAGTGATGGCGCGGGAGTGAGCGATACGCAGTATTTT	CASSDGAGVSDTQYF
TRBV19	TRBJ2-6	.	once	TGTGCCAGTAGTATAGTTCCGGGGGCTGGGGCCAACGTCCTGACTTTC	CASSIVPGAGANVLTF
TRBV4-3	TRBJ2-3	TRBD2	.	TGCGCCAGCAGCCAAGACATAGCGGGGATGGGAGATACGCAGTATTTT	CASSQDIAGMGDTQYF
TRBV30	TRBJ1-4	TRBD1	.	TGTGCCTGGAGTGCCCAGGGGGCAGTTGAAAAACTGTTTTTT	CAWSAQGAVEKLFF
TRBV18	TRBJ1-1	.	.	TGTGCCAGCTCACCACCTGGTCGGGGAACGAACACTGAAGCTTTCTTT	CASSPPGRGTNTEAFF
TRBV20-1	TRBJ1-1	.	.	TGCAGTGCTAGTAATCCCGACTTTTCAGAAGCTTTCTTT	CSASNPDFSEAFF
TRBV7-8	TRBJ2-6	.	.	TGTGCCAGCAGCCAAACGAGGTCTGGGGCCAACGTCCTGACTTTC	CASSQTRSGANVLTF
TRBV6-6	TRBJ2-1	TRBD2	once	TGTGCCAGCAGGCGGACTAGCGGGAAACAGTTCTTC	CASRRTSGKQFF
TRBV18	TRBJ2-3	.	.	TGTGCCAGCAAAGCTACCTCTGGGGGGGATACGCAGTATTTT	CASKATSGGDTQYF
TRBV9	TRBJ1-6	TRBD1	.	TGTGCCAGCAGCGTAGACGGACAGGGTCATCCACCCCTCCACTTT	CASSVDGQGHPPLHF
TRBV11-2	TRBJ2-2	TRBD2	.	TGTGCCAGCAGCTTAGGACTAGCGGGAGGTCCGGGGACCGGGGAGCTGTTTTTT	CASSLGLAGGPGTGELFF
TRBV7-3	TRBJ2-1	TRBD2	.	TGTGCCAGCAGTCCGGGCGGGGGGCCGACCTACAATGAGCAGTTCTTC	CASSPGGGPTYNEQFF
TRBV5-5	TRBJ1-1	.	.	TGTGCCAGCAGCTTGGCCGTGGGGGCGCCCACTGAAGCTTTCTTT	CASSLAVGAPTEAFF
TRBV3-1/TRBV3-2	TRBJ1-2	.	.	TGTGCCAGCAGCCAATGGAGTGCTGGCTACACCTTC	CASSQWSAGYTF
TRBV2	TRBJ1-2	TRBD1	.	TGTGCCAGCAGTCTCATTCGGACAGGGGGCAATGGCTACACCTTC	CASSLIRTGGNGYTF
TRBV5-6	TRBJ2-1	.	.	TGTGCCACCTCCTTAGCGGTTACCTACAATGAGCAGTTCTTC	CATSLAVTYNEQFF
TRBV19	TRBJ2-1	.	.	TGTGCCAGTAGTATTCGGGGCAATGAGCAGTTCTTC	CASSIRGNEQFF
TRBV3-1/TRBV3-2	TRBJ2-1	TRBD2	.	TGTGCCAGCAGCCCCTACGGGGGGACCTACAATGAGCAGTTCTTC	CASSPYGGTYNEQFF
TRBV5-5	TRBJ1-2	.	.	TGTGCCAGCAGCTTGGCTCACACGTATGGCTACACCTTC	CASSLAHTYGYTF
TRBV18	TRBJ2-1	TRBD1	.	TGTGCCAGCTCACCGTCCCCCGGGACAGGGGATCGGAATGAGCAGTTCTTC	CASSPSPGTGDRNEQFF
TRBV27	TRBJ2-3	.	once	TGTGCCAGCAGTTTGCAGCCAGAGAGGAGGCAGTATTTT	CASSLQPERRQYF
TRBV18	TRBJ1-1	.	.	TGTGCCAGCTCACCATCCGGGAACACTGAAGCTTTCTTT	CASSPSGNTEAFF